Sequencing of this T cell receptor beta chain was carried out in a study of T cells after somatic rescue of genetic block (dated by TCRdb to the early 2020s). Regarding the complete study: What the study looked at was long-term robustness, specifically in a T-cell system that came about through somatic rescue of a genetic block in T-cell development.

In regard to this clone: No antigen is known for it. One base away there is no much larger clone; base qualities are not given.

The library was made by the immunoSEQ multiplex PCR assay. Here the immuneACCESS table is served through TCRdb, limited to in-frame sequences with V and J called. Missing clones are a known gap in these copies; in checked studies unresolved V genes cover under half, and the rest lacks a known reason. Present in this sample are 45,000 to 55,000 clones, roughly 96% of which were seen just once. 0.075% to 0.1% of the sample is taken by the ten largest. The CDR3 holds 14 amino acids from the cysteine to the phenylalanine. This entry keeps only the CDR3 DNA: 42 bases, framed from base 1. CDR1 GTSNPN and CDR2 SVGIG are derived from the germline V gene (reference sequence). The V and J ends are trimmed by 2 bases and 0 bases, leaving 5 bases between them.

This chain is built from TRBV30 and TRBJ2-6; no D gene call is confident. Sequences were obtained from peripheral blood mononuclear cells (PBMCs). The source of this sequence is a child younger than two. The DNA sequence is given as TGTGCCTGGAGTACCTTCTCTGGGGCCAACGTCCTGACTTTC. This encodes CAWSTFSGANVLTF.